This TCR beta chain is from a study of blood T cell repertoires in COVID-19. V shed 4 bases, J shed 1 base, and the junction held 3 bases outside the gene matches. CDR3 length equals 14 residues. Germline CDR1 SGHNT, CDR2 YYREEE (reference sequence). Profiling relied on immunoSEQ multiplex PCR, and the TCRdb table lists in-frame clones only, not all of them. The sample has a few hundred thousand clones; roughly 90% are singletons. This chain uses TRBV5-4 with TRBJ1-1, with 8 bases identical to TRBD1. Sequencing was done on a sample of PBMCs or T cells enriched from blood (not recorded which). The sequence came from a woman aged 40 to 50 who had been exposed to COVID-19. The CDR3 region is CASSPGTGNTEAFF. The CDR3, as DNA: TGTGCCAGCAGCCCCGGGACAGGGAACACTGAAGCTTTCTTT.